The next 31 T cell receptor beta chains were all read from a single sample in a study of patients and donors after allogeneic stem cell transplantation. TCRdb recomputed calls from the RT-PCR reads with MiXCR, one row per CDR3 protein. This sample yields 410,000 or so distinct CDR3 sequences, of which 16% are seen a single time; 7.2% belongs to the top ten. Material for sequencing was blood, either unsorted or a sorted T cell fraction (not recorded which). The receptors originated from a human donor who was either an allogeneic HSCT recipient or a stem cell or donor lymphocyte infusion donor (not recorded which). It is not recorded whose cells these are; they may come from a transplant donor.

The sample holds a few counts of this clonotype. V is TRBV30 and J is TRBJ2-3; D gene unclear. With 1 base removed from V and 5 bases from J, the gap between germline ends came to 4 bases. CDR1 is GTSNPN and CDR2 is SVGIG in the germline V gene (reference sequence). The CDR3 sequence is 11 residues long. DNA for the CDR3: TGTGCCTGGAGTGCCGAAGATACGCAGTATTTT. Protein: CAWSAEDTQYF.

V usage is TRBV6-5 and J usage is TRBJ2-7, with D possibly being TRBD1 (5 bases). From germline, CDR1 is MNHEY and CDR2 SVGAGI. CDR3 size: 14 residues. V was cut by 2 bases and J by 5 bases, with 13 bases left in between. The CDR3 region has the DNA TGTGCCAGCAGTTACCAGGGCCCCTACCACGAGCAGTACTTC. Encoded protein: CASSYQGPYHEQYF.

V gene TRBV29-1 combines with J gene TRBJ2-5, with D possibly TRBD1 on 5 matching bases. This CDR3 is 11 amino acids long. V was trimmed by 5 bases and J by 4 bases, leaving 8 bases between them. Germline values: CDR1 SQVTM, CDR2 ANQGSEA. The CDR3, as DNA: TGCAGCGTTCCAACAGGAGAGACCCAGTACTTC. Protein product: CSVPTGETQYF.

This sequence joins TRBV7-2 and TRBJ2-2, with D possibly TRBD1 on 8 matching bases. V was trimmed by 3 bases and J by 6 bases, leaving 14 bases between them. The CDR3 covers 15 residues. Germline V lookup: CDR1 SGHTA, CDR2 FQGNSA. The CDR3 loop is CASSLRTGRAGELFF. CDR3 nucleotides: TGTGCCAGCAGCTTGAGGACAGGGAGGGCCGGGGAGCTGTTTTTT.

The rearrangement uses TRBV20-1 and TRBJ2-7; a weak D match, TRBD2 (6 bases). Germline V lookup: CDR1 DFQATT, CDR2 SNEGSKA (reference sequence). This CDR3 spans 15 amino acids. V gave up 0 bases and J gave up 4 bases, with 16 bases separating them. As DNA, the CDR3 is TGCAGTGCTAGAGATCCCGGGAGAACGGCTTACGAGCAGTACTTC. This translates into CSARDPGRTAYEQYF.

The CDR3 protein is CASSLADTGGYTF. CDR3 DNA: TGTGCCAGCAGTTTAGCCGATACAGGGGGCTACACCTTC. The chain joins TRBV12-3 or TRBV12-4 to TRBJ1-2; possible D gene TRBD1, 6 bases. The CDR3 is 13 residues long. V lost 0 bases and J lost 8, with 10 bases in between.

This clonotype was recorded a few times. The V call is TRBV15, the J call TRBJ2-3, with TRBD2 matching over 9 bases. Germline V CDR1 and CDR2: LNHNV, YYDKDF (reference sequence). This CDR3 comprises 17 residues. The junction had 8 bases not matched to a gene; V was cut back by 0 bases and J by 4 bases. DNA for the CDR3: TGTGCCACCAGCAGAGATTGGCGGGGGGGCGAGGCAGATACGCAGTATTTT. Protein: CATSRDWRGGEADTQYF.

This clonotype has just a few counts. The V call is TRBV14, the J call TRBJ2-1; TRBD1 agrees at 8 bases. Germline CDR1 SGHDN, CDR2 FVKESK. There are 12 residues in the CDR3. Unmatched junction bases numbered 2, after V lost 7 bases and J lost 6 bases. The CDR3: CASTDRGNEQFF. For the CDR3, the DNA is TGTGCCAGCACCGACAGGGGCAATGAGCAGTTCTTC.

This clonotype was counted many times. J is TRBJ2-1 and V is TRBV10-3; D ambiguous. This CDR3 contains 12 residues. Deletions cut 4 bases from V and 9 bases from J, with 10 bases between. Looked up from germline, CDR1 is ENHRY and CDR2 is SYGVKD. CDR3 residues: CAISAFIGEQFF. CDR3 DNA sequence: TGTGCCATCAGTGCCTTTATCGGTGAGCAGTTCTTC.

The genes are TRBV5-8 and TRBJ2-1; D is uncertain. CDR3 size: 17 residues. CDR1 and CDR2 (germline): SGHTS, YDEGEE. Trimming pared 5 bases from V and 0 bases from J, leaving 18 bases between. Here the CDR3 DNA reads TGTGCCAGCAGTTATACTTTTCCCCGGAGCTCCTACAATGAGCAGTTCTTC. The encoded protein is CASSYTFPRSSYNEQFF. The variable domain in full, with the rest retrieved from reference TRBV5-8 and TRBJ2-1, is EAGVTQSPTHLIKTRGQQATLRCSPISGHTSVYWYQQALGLGLQFLLWYDEGEERNRGNFPPRFSGRQFPNYSSELNVNALELEDSALYLCASSYTFPRSSYNEQFFGPGTRLTVL.

The chain links TRBV7-2 to TRBJ1-3; TRBD1 aligns across 7 bases. Germline lookup yields CDR1 SGHTA and CDR2 FQGNSA. The CDR3 runs to 13 residues. The junction had 3 bases not matched to a gene; V was cut back by 4 bases and J by 6 bases. CDR3 in amino acids: CASSSKGANTIYF. The CDR3 region has the DNA TGTGCCAGCAGCTCAAAGGGGGCAAACACCATATATTTT.

The chain combines TRBV29-1 with TRBJ1-3; D is possibly TRBD1 (5 bases). There are 14 residues in the CDR3. CDR1 is SQVTM and CDR2 is ANQGSEA in the germline V gene. V was trimmed by 3 bases and J by 0 bases, leaving 9 bases between them. CDR3 nucleotides: TGCAGCGTTGAGGGACGGCTCTCTGGAAACACCATATATTTT. Translation gives CSVEGRLSGNTIYF.

This clonotype appeared a few times. The genes are TRBV20-1 and TRBJ2-7, with 7 positions matching TRBD1. V shed 5 bases, J shed 0 bases, and the junction held 4 bases outside the gene matches. From germline, CDR1 is DFQATT and CDR2 SNEGSKA (reference sequence). The CDR3 contains 13 residues. This chain's CDR3 is CSAYRDSSYEQYF. The CDR3 DNA reads as TGCAGTGCTTATAGGGACAGCTCCTACGAGCAGTACTTC.

This clonotype was found a few times. The V call is TRBV4-3, the J call TRBJ1-5; D possibly corresponds to TRBD1 (5 bases). Germline CDR1 and CDR2: LGHNA and YSLEER. There are 15 residues in the CDR3. V lost 0 bases and J 4 bases, leaving 10 bases between the germline ends. Here the CDR3 reads CASSQEGGGNQPQHF. DNA for the CDR3: TGCGCCAGCAGCCAAGAAGGTGGGGGTAATCAGCCCCAGCATTTT.

The chain couples TRBV14 to TRBJ2-7; D remains ambiguous. Germline assignment: CDR1 SGHDN and CDR2 FVKESK. Trimming shortened V by 8 bases and J by 7 bases, and 12 bases separated the two germline ends. The CDR3 sequence is 11 residues long. CDR3 bases: TGTGCCAGCTACCAAGCGCGGGAGCAGTACTTC. It yields the protein CASYQAREQYF.

This clonotype was seen a handful of times. The chain uses TRBV4-3 and TRBJ2-4, with 8 bases matching TRBD2. Germline V gene lookup returns CDR1 LGHNA and CDR2 YSLEER. J gave up 1 base and V 4 bases, and 3 bases lay outside the gene matches. This CDR3 is 15 amino acids long. In DNA form, the CDR3 reads TGCGCCAGCAGCCGATCTAGCGGGGCCAAAAACATTCAGTACTTC. As protein: CASSRSSGAKNIQYF.

This sequence joins TRBV5-1 and TRBJ2-7; 9 positions match TRBD2. Germline loops: CDR1 SGHRS, CDR2 YFSETQ. This CDR3 is built from 17 residues. Trimming at V came to 1 base and at J to 4 bases, leaving 12 bases not matched to a gene. Here the CDR3 reads CASSLLPSGKKGYEQYF. The CDR3, as DNA: TGCGCCAGCAGCTTGTTACCTAGCGGGAAGAAGGGTTACGAGCAGTACTTC.

This clonotype was counted ten times or more. V gene TRBV27 combines with J gene TRBJ2-1; the D gene is possibly TRBD2 (7 bases). This CDR3 is built from 14 residues. Germline CDR1 MNHEY, CDR2 SMNVEV (reference sequence). V lost 3 bases and J 2 bases, leaving 8 bases between the germline ends. In nucleotides, the CDR3 is TGTGCCAGCAGTTTCGGGGGGCCCTACAATGAGCAGTTCTTC. Its translation is CASSFGGPYNEQFF.

In this sample, this clonotype turned up many times. The rearrangement uses TRBV5-4 and TRBJ1-4; D not certain. The V and J ends lost 7 bases and 4 bases respectively, with 14 bases between them. The CDR3 totals 14 residues. Germline-derived CDR1 and CDR2 are SGHNT and YYREEE (reference sequence). The CDR3 region has the DNA TGTGCCAGCCGTACGGCAGACAATAATGAAAAACTGTTTTTT. Translated: CASRTADNNEKLFF.

This clonotype was recorded at least ten times. The chain combines TRBV4-1 with TRBJ1-2; tentative D call: TRBD1 (5 bases). Trimming pared 0 bases from V and 0 bases from J, leaving 8 bases between. Germline V gives CDR1 MGHRA, CDR2 YSYEKL. CDR3 length: 15 amino acids. CDR3 nucleotides: TGCGCCAGCAGCCAAGAGGGCAGGGCTAACTATGGCTACACCTTC. This encodes CASSQEGRANYGYTF.

The chain has TRBV12-3 or TRBV12-4 and TRBJ2-2; no reliable D call. V was clipped by 3 bases and J by 5 bases, with 10 bases between them. There are 14 residues in the CDR3. The CDR3 region is CASSLVGETGELFF. CDR3 nucleotide sequence: TGTGCCAGCAGTTTGGTCGGAGAAACCGGGGAGCTGTTTTTT.

The V gene is TRBV18, the J gene TRBJ2-7, with 8 bases matching TRBD1. The CDR3 contains 16 residues. With 3 bases clipped from V and 4 bases from J, the junction kept 11 bases outside the gene matches. In germline, CDR1 is KGHSH, CDR2 LQKENI. The CDR3 DNA sequence: TGTGCCAGCTCACCCTTATCCCCAGGGGGCCGGTACGAGCAGTACTTC. Protein product: CASSPLSPGGRYEQYF.

There are a few counts of this clonotype. The chain employs TRBV4-1 and TRBJ2-3; TRBD2 matches at 9 bases. This CDR3 is built from 16 residues. The germline CDR1 and CDR2 sequences are MGHRA and YSYEKL. The trim removed 1 base at V and 6 bases at J, leaving 8 bases unmatched. The CDR3 bases are TGCGCCAGCAGCCAAGGACAGCGGGGGGTCGAGGATACGCAGTATTTT. This sequence encodes CASSQGQRGVEDTQYF.

This rearrangement joins TRBV3-1 to TRBJ2-5, with 8 bases fitting TRBD2. The CDR3 has 15 residues. CDR1 and CDR2 from the germline V gene are LGHDT and YNNKEL (reference sequence). J was trimmed by 3 bases and V by 0 bases; bases with no gene match: 3. This CDR3 is CASSQDLLAEETQYF. In DNA form, the CDR3 reads TGTGCCAGCAGCCAAGATCTACTAGCGGAAGAGACCCAGTACTTC.

The sample holds a few counts of this clonotype. The chain carries TRBV10-3 and TRBJ1-2; D gene ambiguous. V gave up 0 bases and J gave up 8 bases, with 16 bases separating them. The germline CDR1 and CDR2 sequences are ENHRY and SYGVKD. The CDR3 has 15 residues. The CDR3 here is CAISESVDTLYGYTF. The CDR3 coding sequence is TGTGCCATCAGTGAGTCGGTCGATACCCTCTACGGCTACACCTTC.

This clonotype was seen a handful of times. The J gene is TRBJ2-7, the V gene TRBV12-3 or TRBV12-4, with D perhaps matching TRBD2 (6 bases). The CDR3 has 15 amino acids. Trimming removed 5 bases from V and 2 bases from J, with 16 bases in between. This CDR3 is CASSNSGGGPYEQYF. The CDR3, as DNA: TGTGCCAGCAGTAATAGCGGCGGAGGCCCCTACGAGCAGTACTTC.

This clonotype has just a few counts. The chain is built from TRBV29-1 and TRBJ1-3, with a weak D call TRBD1 (5 bases). Germline V gene data show CDR1 as SQVTM and CDR2 as ANQGSEA. The V gene lost 7 bases and the J gene lost 0 bases, with 10 bases spanning the gap. CDR3 length equals 13 residues. CDR3 DNA sequence: TGCAGCGCCTATAGGGGCTCTGGAAACACCATATATTTT. Amino acids: CSAYRGSGNTIYF.

The V gene is TRBV5-1, the J gene TRBJ2-5, with D hard to call. Germline V gene sequence: CDR1 SGHRS, CDR2 YFSETQ. The CDR3 is made up of 14 amino acids. Trimming took off 1 base at V and 5 bases at J, with 12 bases between the two ends. CDR3: CASSLSWARETQYF. CDR3 bases: TGCGCCAGCAGCTTGTCCTGGGCCCGGGAGACCCAGTACTTC.

This chain uses TRBV20-1 with TRBJ1-3; no clear D gene. This CDR3 is built from 14 residues. CDR1 and CDR2 (germline): DFQATT, SNEGSKA (reference sequence). Between the trimmed V and J ends, which lost 1 base and 0 bases, there was a span of 7 bases. Written as DNA, the CDR3 is TGCAGTGCTAGAGTCCGGGACTCTGGAAACACCATATATTTT. The encoded protein is CSARVRDSGNTIYF.

This clonotype occurred a few times. The gene calls are TRBV3-1 and TRBJ2-7; TRBD1 agrees at 8 bases. This CDR3 spans 15 amino acids. Germline V gene lookup returns CDR1 LGHDT and CDR2 YNNKEL (reference sequence). V trimming: 3 bases; J trimming: 3 bases; junction bases outside the gene matches: 7. This CDR3 reads CASSQAGGKGYEQYF. CDR3 DNA: TGTGCCAGCAGCCAGGCAGGGGGCAAGGGCTACGAGCAGTACTTC.

This clonotype was counted ten times or more. The chain recombines TRBV12-3 or TRBV12-4 with TRBJ1-5, with D perhaps matching TRBD1 (5 bases). This CDR3 has 13 residues. V lost 1 base, J lost 6 bases, and 7 bases lay in between. The CDR3: CASSLGGIQPQHF. The CDR3 nucleotides read TGTGCCAGCAGTTTAGGGGGGATTCAGCCCCAGCATTTT.